This TCR beta chain was obtained from a study of PD-1 blockade in classical Hodgkin lymphoma. Germline values: CDR1 SGHAT, CDR2 FQNNGV. This CDR3 is built from 14 residues. V gave up 6 bases and J gave up 8 bases; unmatched junction bases: 4. Only in-frame clones appear in the TCRdb table, and some are missing; sequencing was by immunoSEQ multiplex PCR. The data show some 5,000 clones, less than 70% seen once. Study findings and constraints: Whatever underlies the repertoire differences (possibly disease activity or prior therapy) remains undefined.

Time point defined: cycle 4 day 1 (C4D1), after six to seven weeks of nivolumab. All patients relapsed after autologous stem cell transplantation, and brentuximab vedotin exposure varied. CD8+ T cells were isolated from thawed PBMCs by magnetic negative selection. As regards this clone: Antigen specificity is unknown.

The chain carries TRBV11-2 and TRBJ1-6; TRBD1 aligns across 10 bases. Sample: CD8+ T cells from blood, taken before the fourth cycle of nivolumab. The clonotype originates from a human donor with classical Hodgkin lymphoma. The CDR3 DNA sequence: TGTGCCAGCAGTTCCGGGACAGGGGATTCACCCCTCCACTTT. It codes for CASSSGTGDSPLHF. The whole variable domain, remainder taken from reference TRBV11-2 and TRBJ1-6, is EAGVAQSPRYKIIEKRQSVAFWCNPISGHATLYWYQQILGQGPKLLIQFQNNGVVDDSQLPKDRFSAERLKGVDSTLKIQPAKLEDSAVYLCASSSGTGDSPLHFGNGTRLTVT.